The sequence of this T cell receptor (beta chain) was determined in a study of blood T cell repertoires in COVID-19. Study background: Donors in the United States, Italy and Spain gave samples during acute or convalescent COVID-19. PBMCs, B-cell-depleted T cells, or T cells were the source of the cDNA or gDNA that made up the material.

This CDR3 is 14 amino acids long. Looked up from germline, CDR1 is SGHRS and CDR2 is YFSETQ. With 2 bases removed from V and 1 base from J, the gap between germline ends came to 6 bases. Methods used by the authors: Amplifying reference gene primers gave estimates of nucleated cell counts. Assay: immunoSEQ multiplex PCR; the TCRdb copy retains only in-frame clones and omits some. V and J calls and clone size are as listed in that table; D and trimming were resolved from the DNA. Among fewer than 250,000 clones listed, more than 75% were seen once. This chain links TRBV5-1 with TRBJ2-2; D call uncertain. Source material: peripheral blood. The sequence derives from a man aged 35 to 55 with acute or convalescent COVID-19. The CDR3 DNA reads TGCGCCAGCAGCTTTGGGCTGAACACCGGGGAGCTGTTTTTT. Its protein is CASSFGLNTGELFF. The complete variable domain, with remaining parts taken from reference TRBV5-1 and TRBJ2-2, reads KAGVTQTPRYLIKTRGQQVTLSCSPISGHRSVSWYQQTPGQGLQFLFEYFSETQRNKGNFPGRFSGRQFSNSRSEMNVSTLELGDSALYLCASSFGLNTGELFFGEGSRLTVL.